A selection of T cell receptor beta chains follows, all from one sample in a study of T cell responses to AZD1222 COVID-19 vaccine. Sequencing used immunoSEQ multiplex PCR; TCRdb keeps in-frame clones, though not all of them. Of 150,000 to 200,000 clones listed, more than 90% are singletons. The starting material was peripheral blood, obtained 28 days after the second dose of the MenACWY control vaccine. These receptors all come from an adult who received the MenACWY meningococcal vaccine as a control. CDR3s include the opening cysteine and the closing phenylalanine or tryptophan. The size field is filled for only some rows; it gives once, few, many or a size class.

size: -
V: TRBV10-3
length: 15
CDR3: CATLSGMRRRETQYF

size: few
V: TRBV24-1
length: 13
CDR3: CATSDLMNTEAFF

size: -
V: TRBV3-1/TRBV3-2
length: 17
CDR3: CASSQDAARGFDNEQFF

size: -
V: TRBV6-5
length: 14
CDR3: CASSPRGGPYEQYF

size: once
V: TRBV28
length: 16
CDR3: CALSRARGLEAYEQYF

size: -
V: TRBV6-4
length: 14
CDR3: CASVIAVNTGELFF

size: -
V: TRBV7-8
length: 14
CDR3: CASTTLVTGAEAFF

size: -
V: TRBV7-7
length: 13
CDR3: CASSRDRDTEAFF

size: -
V: TRBV6-5
length: 14
CDR3: CASSGLAGGGEQYF

size: once
V: TRBV3-1/TRBV3-2
length: 15
CDR3: CASSRTSGHYNEQFF

size: -
V: TRBV24-1
length: 16
CDR3: CATSDSGTGITDTQYF

size: -
V: TRBV19
length: 15
CDR3: CASSATGTSGNTIYF

size: once
V: TRBV7-3
length: 15
CDR3: CASSRQRESYNEQFF

size: once
V: TRBV11-3
length: 15
CDR3: CASGPGGSSYNEQFF

size: -
V: TRBV5-1
length: 15
CDR3: CASSFGLKNTGELFF

size: -
V: TRBV12-1
length: 12
CDR3: CASSLPRREQFF

size: -
V: TRBV7-2
length: 18
CDR3: CASSLLAGDWAAKNIQYF

size: -
V: TRBV6-2/TRBV6-3
length: 13
CDR3: CASSGLAGEREYF

size: -
V: TRBV6-5
length: 13
CDR3: CASSWDSDSPLHF

size: -
V: TRBV11-3
length: 14
CDR3: CASSDRGGRNEQYF

size: -
V: TRBV6-5
length: 11
CDR3: CASTPADTQYF

size: -
V: TRBV18
length: 14
CDR3: CASSPRQGKDTQYF

size: -
V: TRBV4-2
length: 15
CDR3: CASSQLAGGPDEQFF

size: -
V: TRBV7-2
length: 15
CDR3: CASSLQGAPTQPQHF

size: -
V: TRBV5-1
length: 15
CDR3: CASSLTGDLYTEAFF

size: -
V: TRBV9
length: 18
CDR3: CASSVTLDIGPAAYGYTF

size: -
V: TRBV11-3
length: 13
CDR3: CASSFGRVETQYF

size: -
V: TRBV21-1
length: 14
CDR3: CASSKVGNVVGYTF

size: -
V: TRBV19
length: 18
CDR3: CASSALTSGRGRYNEQFF

size: -
V: TRBV7-8
length: 16
CDR3: CASSLGSRDWPGEQYF

size: -
V: TRBV7-9
length: 14
CDR3: CASSFGRANYGYTF

size: -
V: TRBV7-2
length: 14
CDR3: CASSPGPSNYGYTF

size: -
V: TRBV27
length: 14
CDR3: CASSLLDRPDTQYF

size: -
V: TRBV7-2
length: 16
CDR3: CASSPVGGLVGDGYTF

size: -
V: TRBV6-5
length: 15
CDR3: CASSRWREPTNEQFF

size: -
V: TRBV29-1
length: 13
CDR3: CSVGVGNLYGYTF

size: once
V: TRBV28
length: 19
CDR3: CASTLLIGQGGGSNQPQHF

size: -
V: TRBV24-1
length: 14
CDR3: CATSDYRGNQPQHF

size: -
V: TRBV27
length: 15
CDR3: CASSLSGKSGNTIYF

size: -
V: TRBV7-9
length: 14
CDR3: CASSLEGLTDEQFF

size: few
V: TRBV6-4
length: 14
CDR3: CASSAESTYNEQFF

size: -
V: TRBV15
length: 14
CDR3: CATALGRHETTIYF

size: -
V: TRBV7-8
length: 16
CDR3: CASSSGTQGRVQPQHF

size: -
V: TRBV19
length: 15
CDR3: CASSLGGTSTYEQYF

size: -
V: TRBV6-1
length: 16
CDR3: CASSDQDISSGNTIYF

size: -
V: TRBV11-2
length: 18
CDR3: CASSSPRGSLSSYNEQFF

size: -
V: TRBV18
length: 15
CDR3: CASSLGQGIYNEQFF

size: -
V: TRBV7-2
length: 15
CDR3: CASSPRTGITDTQYF

size: -
V: TRBV9
length: 14
CDR3: CASSERDFYNEQFF

size: -
V: TRBV7-6
length: 13
CDR3: CASSVGQTYEQYF

size: -
V: TRBV5-1
length: 13
CDR3: CASSSAWVYEQYF

size: -
V: TRBV7-9
length: 14
CDR3: CASSSQGVLYGYTF

size: -
V: TRBV18
length: 13
CDR3: CASSGRGGTEAFF

size: -
V: TRBV11-2
length: 15
CDR3: CASSQGSFTGNTIYF